Listed below are T cell receptor beta chains from one sample, sequenced in a study of regulatory T cells in long-lasting Graves disease. TCRdb passed the multiplex PCR reads through MiXCR, listing each CDR3 protein once. The sample holds under 250,000 distinct CDR3 sequences, roughly 19% seen once. These same data were also listed under a study on T cells in Graves' hyperthyroidism and ophthalmopathy.

Specimen: peripheral blood mononuclear cells (PBMCs), collected at new diagnosis, from a patient treated with antithyroid drugs. These receptors originate from a woman between 25 and 40 years old with Graves disease. CDR3s include the opening cysteine and the closing phenylalanine or tryptophan. Each record gives: clone size, D gene, J gene, V gene, CDR3 protein, CDR3 DNA. A D gene is named only where the DNA matches it firmly. The listing skips clone size in some rows; elsewhere it reads once, few, many or a size class.

NA NA TRBJ2-7 TRBV4-1 CASRPGTTTYEQYF TGCGCCAGCAGACCCGGGACGACAACCTACGAGCAGTACTTC
NA TRBD2 TRBJ2-1 TRBV5-1 CASRDYVYNEQFF TGCGCCAGCCGGGACTACGTTTATAATGAGCAGTTCTTC
NA TRBD1 TRBJ1-1 TRBV19 CASSIGQGRAVTEAFF TGTGCCAGTAGTATAGGACAGGGGAGAGCGGTCACTGAAGCTTTCTTT
many NA TRBJ2-3 TRBV12-3/TRBV12-4 CASSIRATDTQYF TGTGCCAGCAGTATCCGGGCCACAGATACGCAGTATTTT
NA NA TRBJ2-3 TRBV29-1 CSGSTDTQYF TGCAGCGGGTCTACAGATACGCAGTATTTT
NA NA TRBJ2-7 TRBV19 CASSIDPLGEQYF TGTGCCAGTAGTATAGATCCCTTGGGCGAGCAGTACTTC
few NA TRBJ2-1 TRBV11-2 CASSGSRNEQFF TGTGCCAGCTCCGGGTCCCGCAATGAGCAGTTCTTC
NA TRBD2 TRBJ2-7 TRBV7-2 CASSGRDYHSSSYEQYF TGTGCCAGCAGCGGCCGGGACTACCACTCGAGCTCCTACGAGCAGTACTTC
many TRBD1 TRBJ1-6 TRBV2 CASSETTGRNSPLHF TGTGCCAGCAGTGAGACGACAGGGAGGAATTCACCCCTCCACTTT
many NA TRBJ2-7 TRBV30 CAWGRNYEQYF TGTGCCTGGGGTAGGAACTACGAGCAGTACTTC
many NA TRBJ1-1 TRBV7-9 CASTLEGTPNTEAFF TGTGCCAGCACTTTGGAGGGTACGCCGAACACTGAAGCTTTCTTT
many NA TRBJ2-7 TRBV6-9 CASSYSGTSSYEQYF TGTGCCAGCAGTTACTCAGGGACCAGCTCCTACGAGCAGTACTTC
many TRBD1 TRBJ2-5 TRBV12-3/TRBV12-4 CASSPRGSYQETQYF TGTGCCAGCAGCCCCAGGGGGTCGTACCAAGAGACCCAGTACTTC
NA NA TRBJ1-5 TRBV6-2/TRBV6-3 CASSADRGGAPSEPQHF TGTGCCAGCAGCGCCGACCGAGGAGGGGCCCCCTCGGAGCCCCAGCATTTT
many TRBD1 TRBJ1-1 TRBV19 CASSIGGTVNTEAFF TGTGCCAGTAGTATAGGGGGGACAGTCAACACTGAAGCTTTCTTT
NA TRBD2 TRBJ2-5 TRBV12-3/TRBV12-4 CASSPLASGGPVETQYF TGTGCCAGCAGCCCGCTGGCTAGCGGGGGGCCAGTGGAGACCCAGTACTTC
NA NA TRBJ2-1 TRBV11-2 CASSEHRETLGFF TGTGCCAGCAGCGAGCACAGGGAAACCCTTGGGTTCTTC
few TRBD1 TRBJ1-5 TRBV15 CATSLDRDWGQPQHF TGTGCCACCAGTTTAGACAGGGATTGGGGACAGCCCCAGCATTTT
NA NA TRBJ1-5 TRBV6-1 CASSEGRRSNQPQHF TGTGCCAGCAGTGAGGGGAGAAGGAGCAATCAGCCCCAGCATTTT
NA NA TRBJ1-1 TRBV18 CASSPNRAMNTEAFF TGTGCCAGCTCACCCAACCGGGCTATGAACACTGAAGCTTTCTTT
few NA TRBJ2-7 TRBV7-9 CASSKGSEQYF TGTGCCAGCAGCAAAGGGAGCGAGCAGTACTTC
many NA TRBJ2-1 TRBV4-1 CASRGLAVDNEQFF TGCGCCAGCCGGGGGCTAGCGGTAGACAATGAGCAGTTCTTC
few NA TRBJ2-7 TRBV6-5 CASSYSKVGSYEQYF TGTGCCAGCAGTTACTCGAAGGTCGGGAGCTACGAGCAGTACTTC
many NA TRBJ1-5 TRBV28 CASSQPFRGGNQPQHF TGTGCCAGCAGTCAACCGTTTAGGGGGGGCAATCAGCCCCAGCATTTT
many NA TRBJ2-2 TRBV2 CASSRGRGQGTGELFF TGTGCCAGCAGTCGAGGGAGGGGGCAGGGCACCGGGGAGCTGTTTTTT
many NA TRBJ2-2 TRBV5-1 CASSLFATTGELFF TGCGCCAGCAGCTTGTTCGCGACAACCGGGGAGCTGTTTTTT
many TRBD1 TRBJ1-1 TRBV12-3/TRBV12-4 CASSRDRWGTEAFF TGTGCCAGCAGTCGGGACAGATGGGGCACTGAAGCTTTCTTT
many NA TRBJ2-7 TRBV14 CASSLDSLSSYEQYF TGTGCCAGCAGCCTGGACAGTCTTAGCTCCTACGAGCAGTACTTC
few TRBD1 TRBJ1-6 TRBV11-1 CASSPDRGRPLHF TGTGCCAGCAGTCCGGACAGGGGTCGACCCCTCCACTTT
many NA TRBJ1-2 TRBV20-1 CSATVSRGYTF TGCAGTGCAACAGTATCCCGGGGCTACACCTTC
many TRBD2 TRBJ2-1 TRBV6-2/TRBV6-3 CASRSGGSYNEQFF TGTGCCAGCAGAAGCGGGGGGTCCTACAATGAGCAGTTCTTC
many TRBD1 TRBJ1-1 TRBV6-2/TRBV6-3 CASTGQGAFQAFF TGTGCCAGCACCGGACAGGGGGCGTTTCAAGCTTTCTTT
many TRBD1 TRBJ1-5 TRBV28 CASSLTGISNQPQHF TGTGCCAGCAGTTTGACAGGGATTAGCAATCAGCCCCAGCATTTT
many NA TRBJ2-1 TRBV27 CASSSPTASSYNEQFF TGTGCCAGCAGTTCCCCTACCGCTAGCTCCTACAATGAGCAGTTCTTC
many NA TRBJ1-2 TRBV19 CASSIGTPQFYGYTF TGTGCCAGTAGTATCGGGACACCCCAATTCTATGGCTACACCTTC